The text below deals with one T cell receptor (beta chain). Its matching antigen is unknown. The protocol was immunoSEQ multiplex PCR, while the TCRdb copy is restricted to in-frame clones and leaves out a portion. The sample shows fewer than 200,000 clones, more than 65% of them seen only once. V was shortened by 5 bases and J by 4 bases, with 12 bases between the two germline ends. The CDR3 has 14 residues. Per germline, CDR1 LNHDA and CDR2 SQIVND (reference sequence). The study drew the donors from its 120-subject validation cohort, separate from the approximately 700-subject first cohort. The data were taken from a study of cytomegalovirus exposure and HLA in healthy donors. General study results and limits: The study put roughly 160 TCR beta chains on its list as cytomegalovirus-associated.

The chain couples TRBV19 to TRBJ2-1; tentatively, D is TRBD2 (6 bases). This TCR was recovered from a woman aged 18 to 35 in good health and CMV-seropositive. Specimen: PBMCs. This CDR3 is CASSPGLHYNEQFF. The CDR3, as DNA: TGTGCCAGTAGTCCGGGACTCCATTACAATGAGCAGTTCTTC.